A single sample gave rise to the 24 T cell receptor beta chains below, sequenced in a study of blood T cell repertoires in COVID-19. Assay used: immunoSEQ multiplex PCR; TCRdb lists only in-frame clones, some missing. This sample has about half a million clones, with approximately 89% found just once. Source material: peripheral blood. Receptors originate from a man aged 18 to 29 with COVID-19, enrolled during active disease.

This chain links TRBV2 with TRBJ2-1; TRBD2 might be the D (6 bases). Germline V gene sequence: CDR1 SNHLY, CDR2 FYNNEI. V was pared by 7 bases and J by 9 bases, with 16 bases between. The CDR3 spans 13 residues. The CDR3 DNA is TGTGCCAGCACTAAGTTTTTGGGAGGTGAGCAGTTCTTC. Translating gives CASTKFLGGEQFF. The entire variable domain, with the rest obtained from reference TRBV2 and TRBJ2-1, is as follows: EPEVTQTPSHQVTQMGQEVILRCVPISNHLYFYWYRQILGQKVEFLVSFYNNEISEKSEIFDDQFSVERPDGSNFTLKIRSTKLEDSAMYFCASTKFLGGEQFFGPGTRLTVL.

The V gene is TRBV30, the J gene TRBJ2-7, with D maybe TRBD2 (6 bases). CDR1 and CDR2 (germline): GTSNPN, SVGIG (reference sequence). The CDR3 consists of 13 residues. The ends were cut back, 2 bases at V and 2 bases at J, with 10 bases in the middle. CDR3 nucleotides: TGTGCCTGGAGTCGCGGGAATCCCTACGAGCAGTACTTC. Its translation is CAWSRGNPYEQYF.

This clone was counted a single time. The chain links TRBV2 to TRBJ2-3, with a weak D call TRBD2 (6 bases). The CDR3 extends over 16 amino acids. V lost 6 bases, J lost 4 bases, and 20 bases lay in between. Germline CDR1 reads SNHLY; CDR2 reads FYNNEI. In nucleotides, the CDR3 is TGTGCCAGCAGCTACGAACTAGCTCGGGGAGCAGATACGCAGTATTTT. Protein sequence: CASSYELARGADTQYF.

The chain recombines TRBV15 with TRBJ2-7; D is unresolved. Germline V lookup: CDR1 LNHNV, CDR2 YYDKDF (reference sequence). V was clipped by 3 bases and J by 5 bases, with 11 bases between them. The CDR3 is 13 amino acids. The CDR3 DNA reads TGTGCCACCAGCAGGTCGAATCGGGACGAGCAGTACTTC. This sequence encodes CATSRSNRDEQYF.

The V gene is TRBV19, the J gene TRBJ2-7; D possibly corresponds to TRBD1 (5 bases). Trimming removed 4 bases at V and 3 bases at J, with 10 bases between. The length of the CDR3 is 13 residues. Germline assignment: CDR1 LNHDA and CDR2 SQIVND (reference sequence). CDR3 amino acids: CASSRTTNYEQYF. CDR3 coding DNA: TGTGCCAGTAGTAGGACAACTAACTACGAGCAGTACTTC.

The chain recombines TRBV27 with TRBJ1-2, with 8 bases aligning to TRBD1. This CDR3 has 13 residues. Germline CDR1 and CDR2: MNHEY and SMNVEV (reference sequence). V lost 5 bases to trimming and J lost 6 bases; unmatched junction nucleotides: 5. This chain's CDR3 is CASSARTGNGYTF. Here the CDR3 DNA reads TGTGCCAGCAGTGCCCGGACAGGGAATGGCTACACCTTC.

The chain links TRBV5-6 to TRBJ2-1; perhaps TRBD2 as D (7 bases). The CDR3 extends over 17 amino acids. V was shortened by 4 bases and J by 7 bases, with 24 bases between the two germline ends. Germline-derived CDR1 and CDR2 are SGHDT and YYEEEE. CDR3 nucleotide sequence: TGTGCCAGCAGCCCGACGGTAGGGGGGGTTCTTGGTAATGAGCAGTTCTTC. It specifies CASSPTVGGVLGNEQFF.

The V and J genes are TRBV7-2 and TRBJ2-7; D unclear. The CDR3 spans 10 residues. V shed 6 bases and J shed 5 bases, with 5 bases lying between them. Per germline, CDR1 SGHTA and CDR2 FQGNSA. CDR3 bases: TGTGCCAGCAGAAACAACGAGCAGTACTTC. Amino acid sequence: CASRNNEQYF. Variable domain in full (rest from reference TRBV7-2 and TRBJ2-7): GAGVSQSPSNKVTEKGKDVELRCDPISGHTALYWYRQSLGQGLEFLIYFQGNSAPDKSGLPSDRFSAERTGGSVSTLTIQRTQQEDSAVYLCASRNNEQYFGPGTRLTVT.

This chain links TRBV7-8 with TRBJ2-7; D is uncertain. The CDR3 totals 13 residues. V lost 1 base, J lost 1 base, and 5 bases lay in between. Germline CDR1 reads SGHVS; CDR2 reads FQNEAQ. CDR3 in DNA: TGTGCCAGCAGCTTAGAGGAGTCCTACGAGCAGTACTTC. It codes for CASSLEESYEQYF.

This clone appeared many times. This chain joins TRBV4-2 and TRBJ1-6; 10 positions agree with TRBD1. V lost 3 bases, J lost 4 bases, and 6 bases stayed unmatched. CDR1 is LGHNA and CDR2 is YNFKEQ in the germline V gene. The CDR3 consists of 17 residues. CDR3 in amino acids: CASSQKTGGNYNSPLHF. The CDR3 bases are TGTGCCAGCAGCCAGAAGACAGGGGGCAATTATAATTCACCCCTCCACTTT.

The chain joins TRBV2 to TRBJ2-5; weak D call: TRBD1 (7 bases). Trimming removed 6 bases at V and 3 bases at J, with 11 bases between. The CDR3 totals 13 residues. Germline CDR1 SNHLY, CDR2 FYNNEI. CDR3 nucleotide sequence: TGTGCCAGCAGGCAGGGGGGAGAAGAGACCCAGTACTTC. It yields the protein CASRQGGEETQYF. The full variable domain, its missing parts supplied by reference TRBV2 and TRBJ2-5, is EPEVTQTPSHQVTQMGQEVILRCVPISNHLYFYWYRQILGQKVEFLVSFYNNEISEKSEIFDDQFSVERPDGSNFTLKIRSTKLEDSAMYFCASRQGGEETQYFGPGTRLLVL.

The genes are TRBV19 and TRBJ1-5; D may be TRBD1 (5 bases). The V and J ends lost 7 bases and 1 base respectively, with 14 bases between them. Germline V gene data show CDR1 as LNHDA and CDR2 as SQIVND (reference sequence). The CDR3 extends over 15 amino acids. This CDR3 reads CASTPGRGSNQPQHF. DNA of the CDR3: TGTGCCAGTACCCCAGGGCGTGGAAGCAATCAGCCCCAGCATTTT. Using reference TRBV19 and TRBJ1-5 for the parts outside the CDR3, the full variable domain is DGGITQSPKYLFRKEGQNVTLSCEQNLNHDAMYWYRQDPGQGLRLIYYSQIVNDFQKGDIAEGYSVSREKKESFPLTVTSAQKNPTAFYLCASTPGRGSNQPQHFGDGTRLSIL.

This clone was observed a few times. The CDR3 loop reads CASTLRGGGAKTEAFF. For the CDR3, the DNA is TGTGCCAGCACCCTCAGGGGTGGGGGCGCAAAGACTGAAGCTTTCTTT. The chain is built from TRBV4-2 and TRBJ1-1; a weak D match, TRBD1 (6 bases). The germline V and J ends were trimmed by 7 bases and 5 bases, with 23 bases remaining between them. The CDR3 loop spans 16 amino acids. Germline values: CDR1 LGHNA, CDR2 YNFKEQ.

The chain joins TRBV28 to TRBJ1-5; 7 nucleotides agree with TRBD1. The CDR3 is 15 amino acids. In germline, CDR1 is MDHEN, CDR2 SYDVKM. V dropped 6 bases and J dropped 3; count of bases not matched to a gene: 8. In nucleotides, the CDR3 is TGTGCCAGCAGCCTCACAGGGGCTTTCAATCAGCCCCAGCATTTT. Its translation is CASSLTGAFNQPQHF.

The chain has TRBV5-6 and TRBJ2-1; 8 bases map to TRBD2. Germline CDR1 is SGHDT and CDR2 is YYEEEE. The V segment lost 4 bases and the J segment 6 bases; nucleotides outside the gene matches: 12. This CDR3 has 16 residues. CDR3 nucleotide sequence: TGTGCCAGCAGCCCACCTACGGGACTAGTGGGCAATGAGCAGTTCTTC. The encoded protein is CASSPPTGLVGNEQFF.

There are a few counts of this clone. The V and J genes are TRBV15 and TRBJ2-2; a weak D match, TRBD2 (5 bases). The germline V gene encodes CDR1 LNHNV and CDR2 YYDKDF (reference sequence). V was pared by 3 bases and J by 2 bases, with 7 bases between. The CDR3 totals 14 residues. In DNA form, the CDR3 reads TGTGCCACCAGCAGGGACTTCAACACCGGGGAGCTGTTTTTT. Translated, it gives CATSRDFNTGELFF.

This chain uses TRBV29-1 with TRBJ2-5; tentative D call: TRBD2 (6 bases). The CDR3 sequence is 15 residues long. The germline CDR1 and CDR2 sequences are SQVTM and ANQGSEA. V lost 6 bases and J lost 4, with 21 bases in between. The CDR3 sequence: CSVARGAGTGETQYF. The CDR3 coding sequence is TGCAGCGTCGCCCGCGGGGCAGGGACGGGAGAGACCCAGTACTTC. Full variable domain (rest looked up from reference TRBV29-1 and TRBJ2-5): SAVISQKPSRDICQRGTSLTIQCQVDSQVTMMFWYRQQPGQSLTLIATANQGSEATYESGFVIDKFPISRPNLTFSTLTVSNMSPEDSSIYLCSVARGAGTGETQYFGPGTRLLVL.

Of note for this clone: Other DNA sequences in the sample encode the same CDR3. The J gene is TRBJ1-1, the V gene TRBV12-3 or TRBV12-4; D ambiguous. This CDR3 spans 13 amino acids. V was cut by 3 bases and J by 4 bases, with 9 bases left in between. Here the CDR3 DNA reads TGTGCCAGCAGTTTGAGGCGGGTCACTGAAGCTTTCTTT. This gives the protein CASSLRRVTEAFF.

The J gene is TRBJ1-4, the V gene TRBV6-5, with TRBD1 matching over 7 bases. Germline V gives CDR1 MNHEY, CDR2 SVGAGI. CDR3 size: 14 residues. V shed 7 bases and J 3 bases; nucleotides not matched to a gene: 5. CDR3 nucleotide sequence: TGTGCCAGCATTCCGGGACAGTCTAATGAAAAACTGTTTTTT. Amino acids: CASIPGQSNEKLFF.

CDR3 protein: CASSAPGLAGGGNEQFF. DNA of the CDR3: TGTGCCAGCTCAGCTCCGGGACTAGCGGGAGGCGGGAATGAGCAGTTCTTC. The chain uses TRBV18 and TRBJ2-1, with TRBD2 identical over 15 bases. Germline V gene sequence: CDR1 KGHSH, CDR2 LQKENI. V dropped 5 bases and J dropped 7; count of bases not matched to a gene: 9. The CDR3 contains 17 residues.

The chain has TRBV7-9 and TRBJ2-1; a possible D gene is TRBD2 (6 bases). In germline, CDR1 is SEHNR, CDR2 FQNEAQ (reference sequence). This CDR3 is built from 12 residues. V was shortened by 2 bases and J by 13 bases, with 12 bases between the two germline ends. CDR3 sequence: CASSLSPGTQFF. CDR3 bases: TGTGCCAGCAGCTTAAGTCCCGGGACTCAGTTCTTC.

V and J are TRBV27 and TRBJ2-7; D ambiguous. The CDR3 consists of 13 residues. Trimming took 3 bases from V and 4 from J, leaving 10 bases between them. Germline V CDR1 and CDR2: MNHEY, SMNVEV (reference sequence). In DNA, the CDR3 is TGTGCCAGCAGTTTTCTAGGAGCTTACGAGCAGTACTTC. As protein: CASSFLGAYEQYF.

The chain joins TRBV27 to TRBJ2-3, with 9 positions matching TRBD2. V lost 10 bases to trimming and J lost 0 bases; unmatched junction nucleotides: 20. There are 19 residues in the CDR3. CDR1 is MNHEY, CDR2 SMNVEV, per germline (reference sequence). CDR3 coding DNA: TGTGCCATCCCTTCCTCAGGGGTAGCGGGAGTTTCTAGCACAGATACGCAGTATTTT. Translation gives CAIPSSGVAGVSSTDTQYF.

The chain couples TRBV6-6 to TRBJ1-6; 8 bases agree with TRBD1. The CDR3 is made up of 16 amino acids. Trimming took 6 bases from V and 3 from J; bases not matched to a gene: 7. Germline loops: CDR1 MNHNY, CDR2 SVGAGI (reference sequence). This CDR3 reads CASRSTGDNYNSPLHF. CDR3 nucleotides: TGTGCCAGCAGGTCGACAGGGGACAACTATAATTCACCCCTCCACTTT.